This TCR beta chain was identified during a study of beta chain features in type 1 diabetes. Overall study: Patients and healthy donors were similar in age, gender and cell yields. Study-wide results and limits: All four CD4+ subsets from Type 1 diabetes patients carried moderately but significantly shorter TCRB CDR3s. Relative to healthy donors, patients appeared to have naive, central memory and Treg TCRB repertoires that were more similar.

Isolated RNA was reverse transcribed in full, so expressed TCRB transcripts were sequenced. The assay was immunoSEQ multiplex PCR, and TCRdb's table has in-frame clones only and misses some. The sample records 850,000 to 900,000 clones, about 17% being singletons. Remarks on this clone: As yet, its antigen is unknown.

The CDR3 extends over 18 amino acids. The ends were cut back, 8 bases at V and 5 bases at J, with 28 bases in the middle. CDR1 SEHNR and CDR2 FQNEAQ come from the germline V gene (reference sequence). The TCR originated in a woman between 18 and 29 years old in good health. The sample consisted of naive CD4+ T cells from blood. The chain uses TRBV7-9 and TRBJ2-1, with D perhaps matching TRBD1 (5 bases). This CDR3 reads CASPKAGKVTAIDNEQFF. The CDR3 DNA reads TGTGCCAGCCCGAAGGCAGGGAAAGTAACGGCGATAGACAATGAGCAGTTCTTC.